A single sample gave rise to the 3 T cell receptor beta chains below, sequenced in a study of blood T cell repertoires in COVID-19. Some clones are missing from TCRdb's copy, which holds only in-frame ones; the method was immunoSEQ multiplex PCR. This table has about 200,000 clones, roughly three quarters appearing once. The sequenced sample consisted of peripheral blood. These TCRs come from a woman between 40 and 55 years old with COVID-19, enrolled during active disease.

This sequence joins TRBV19 and TRBJ2-1, with D unclear. The CDR3 is made up of 12 amino acids. CDR1 and CDR2 from the germline V gene are LNHDA and SQIVND (reference sequence). Trimming took 1 base from V and 9 from J, leaving 7 bases between them. The CDR3: CASSIAMSEQFF. CDR3 nucleotide sequence: TGTGCCAGTAGTATAGCTATGAGTGAGCAGTTCTTC.

The chain combines TRBV27 with TRBJ1-5; the match to TRBD1 covers 9 bases. The J segment lost 3 bases and the V segment lost 4 bases, leaving 4 bases of the junction unmatched. The CDR3 runs to 15 residues. The germline CDR1 and CDR2 sequences are MNHEY and SMNVEV (reference sequence). Written as DNA, the CDR3 is TGTGCCAGCAGTTCTGGACAGGGGATCAATCAGCCCCAGCATTTT. It yields the protein CASSSGQGINQPQHF.

The chain uses TRBV4-1 and TRBJ2-4; D uncertain. V lost 4 bases, J lost 9 bases, and 19 bases lay in between. Germline V CDR1 and CDR2: MGHRA, YSYEKL. The CDR3 is made up of 15 amino acids. CDR3 sequence: CASSPKQEFSLIQYF. CDR3 DNA: TGCGCCAGCAGCCCCAAGCAAGAGTTTAGCCTCATTCAGTACTTC.